Presented here are 20 T cell receptor beta chains from one specimen sequenced in a study of Graves' ophthalmopathy and Graves' hyperthyroidism. As the template, RNA transcripts were used to amplify TCR beta CDR3 regions. First-round RT-PCR employed HTBI primers, with a second-round multiplex PCR after it. TCRdb processed the multiplex PCR reads anew with MiXCR; each CDR3 protein has one entry. This table holds about 1.1 million distinct CDR3 sequences, less than 45% found once. Sequenced material: peripheral blood or thyroid tissue (not recorded which). Source of these receptors: an adult man with Graves' hyperthyroidism.

The gene calls are TRBV29-1 and TRBJ2-5, with 8 bases that match TRBD2. The germline V gene encodes CDR1 SQVTM and CDR2 ANQGSEA. The CDR3 covers 14 residues. J gave up 2 bases and V 7 bases, and 9 bases lay outside the gene matches. The CDR3 is CSGGAAGVQETQYF. CDR3 DNA sequence: TGCAGCGGGGGGGCAGCGGGAGTTCAAGAGACCCAGTACTTC.

With regard to this clonotype: Relative to the germline gene, one junction end is altered; a read error may explain this. The rearrangement uses TRBV10-3 and TRBJ1-1, with unresolved D. Germline V CDR1 and CDR2: ENHRY, SYGVKD. This CDR3 has 15 residues. The CDR3 region has the DNA TGTGCCAGCAGTCCCCTTGTCCGGGGGAACACTGAAGCTTTCTTT. Translating gives CASSPLVRGNTEAFF.

This clonotype was picked up one time. It may be a read error: a sequence one base away is much more abundant. This chain connects TRBV3-1 to TRBJ2-7; D may be TRBD1 (5 bases). Germline V gives CDR1 LGHDT, CDR2 YNNKEL (reference sequence). There are 13 residues in the CDR3. Here the CDR3 DNA reads TGTGCCGGCAGTCTTTCAGGGATCTACGAGCAGTACTTC. It specifies CAGSLSGIYEQYF.

J is TRBJ2-5 and V is TRBV25-1, with TRBD1 identical over 10 bases. This CDR3 is 16 amino acids long. The J segment lost 4 bases and the V segment lost 4 bases, leaving 9 bases of the junction unmatched. Germline-derived CDR1 and CDR2 are MGHDK and SYGVNS. The CDR3 is CASSGSDRGSGETQYF. In DNA form, the CDR3 reads TGTGCCAGCAGTGGGTCGGACAGGGGGTCCGGAGAGACCCAGTACTTC.

Concerning this clonotype itself: A much larger clone lies one base from this, so it may be a read error. The chain uses TRBV2 and TRBJ2-7; 8 bases line up with TRBD1. The V segment lost 4 bases and the J segment 11 bases; nucleotides outside the gene matches: 10. This CDR3 comprises 13 residues. Germline V CDR1 and CDR2: SNHLY, FYNNEI. The CDR3 reads CASSANPTGVKYF. Here the CDR3 DNA reads TGTGCCAGCAGTGCGAACCCGACAGGGGTTAAGTACTTC.

This clonotype was counted only a few times. The chain joins TRBV6-5 to TRBJ1-6, with 9 bases matching TRBD1. The CDR3 loop spans 18 amino acids. Germline V CDR1 and CDR2: MNHEY, SVGAGI. V lost 6 bases to trimming and J lost 4 bases; unmatched junction nucleotides: 13. This chain's CDR3 is CASSHRGRRGPYNSPLHF. In DNA form, the CDR3 reads TGTGCCAGCAGCCACAGGGGGCGGCGGGGACCTTATAATTCACCCCTCCACTTT.

This clonotype came up a few times. This chain joins TRBV4-1 and TRBJ2-7, with D possibly matching TRBD1 (6 bases). Germline CDR1 MGHRA, CDR2 YSYEKL. The CDR3 has 15 residues. Deletions cut 1 base from V and 4 bases from J, with 14 bases between. CDR3 amino acids: CASSQGVTGIYEQYF. The CDR3 bases are TGCGCCAGCAGCCAAGGGGTAACAGGGATTTACGAGCAGTACTTC.

V gene TRBV7-2 combines with J gene TRBJ2-1; no clear D. The CDR3 spans 13 residues. V lost 5 bases and J lost 5, with 10 bases in between. Germline V gene lookup returns CDR1 SGHTA and CDR2 FQGNSA. The CDR3 nucleotides are TGTGCCAGCAGCCCCTGGAGAGACAATGAGCAGTTCTTC. Its protein product is CASSPWRDNEQFF.

In this sample, this clonotype turned up many times. The chain recombines TRBV19 with TRBJ2-5; D uncertain. V lost 5 bases and J lost 0, with 10 bases in between. Germline V lookup: CDR1 LNHDA, CDR2 SQIVND (reference sequence). This CDR3 comprises 14 residues. In DNA form, the CDR3 reads TGTGCCAGTAGTCACCGGGTCTACCAAGAGACCCAGTACTTC. Its translation: CASSHRVYQETQYF.

The genes are TRBV7-6 and TRBJ2-7; D may be TRBD2 (6 bases). The CDR3 covers 16 residues. V was cut by 6 bases and J by 0 bases, with 18 bases left in between. In germline, CDR1 is SGHVS, CDR2 FNYEAQ. The CDR3 nucleotides are TGTGCCAGCAGTGTGCCTATCGGGAGTTCCTCCTACGAGCAGTACTTC. It codes for CASSVPIGSSSYEQYF. Together with reference TRBV7-6 and TRBJ2-7, the CDR3 gives the full variable domain: GAGVSQSPRYKVTKRGQDVALRCDPISGHVSLYWYRQALGQGPEFLTYFNYEAQQDKSGLPNDRFSAERPEGSISTLTIQRTEQRDSAMYRCASSVPIGSSSYEQYFGPGTRLTVT.

The table lists this clonotype with a few counts. The J gene is TRBJ1-2, the V gene TRBV5-6; a possible D gene is TRBD1 (5 bases). The CDR3 is 13 residues long. The germline V and J ends were trimmed by 5 bases and 4 bases, with 12 bases remaining between them. Looked up from germline, CDR1 is SGHDT and CDR2 is YYEEEE. CDR3 in amino acids: CASSSRETYGYTF. The DNA for the CDR3 is TGTGCCAGCAGTAGCAGGGAGACCTATGGCTACACCTTC.

Comment on this clonotype: This may come from a read error, since a much larger clone is one base off. The chain links TRBV20-1 to TRBJ1-1, with TRBD1 matching over 7 bases. This CDR3 comprises 14 residues. The germline V gene has CDR1 DFQATT and CDR2 SNEGSKA (reference sequence). Trimming at V came to 6 bases and at J to 0 bases, leaving 7 bases not matched to a gene. The CDR3 nucleotides are TGCAGTGCCCCGGGACAGAGCATGAACACTGAAGCTTTCTTT. Its translation: CSAPGQSMNTEAFF.

This clonotype was picked up one time. The V gene is TRBV20-1, the J gene TRBJ2-7; no definite D call. Germline CDR1 reads DFQATT; CDR2 reads SNEGSKA (reference sequence). The CDR3 runs to 14 residues. V lost 4 bases and J lost 3, with 16 bases in between. The CDR3 DNA follows: TGCAGTGCTAAGCCTGAAGTTGTCGACTACGAGCAGTACTTC. Its translation: CSAKPEVVDYEQYF.

For this clonotype: This sequence may be a read error, since a much larger clone differs from it by one base. Because the CDR3 is missing its conserved closing phenylalanine or tryptophan, this is likely a read error. The V call is TRBV7-9, the J call TRBJ2-7; no clear D. Germline lookup yields CDR1 SEHNR and CDR2 FQNEAQ (reference sequence). The CDR3 extends over 14 amino acids. Between the trimmed V and J ends, which lost 5 bases and 2 bases, there was a span of 13 bases. The CDR3 loop reads CASSPHVVPYEQYS. CDR3 nucleotides: TGTGCCAGCAGCCCACACGTTGTGCCCTACGAGCAGTACTCC.

This clonotype was seen only a few times. The gene calls are TRBV4-3 and TRBJ1-5; 7 bases are shared with TRBD1. This CDR3 spans 16 amino acids. The V gene's germline CDR1 is LGHNA and CDR2 YSLEER. V lost 3 bases, J lost 5 bases, and 10 bases stayed unmatched. In nucleotides, the CDR3 is TGCGCCAGCAGCCAGGGAGGGGACAGCGATGATCAGCCCCAGCATTTT. Amino acid sequence: CASSQGGDSDDQPQHF.

The table lists this clonotype with many counts. The chain links TRBV9 to TRBJ2-7; 7 nucleotides align to TRBD1. CDR3 size: 14 residues. The trim removed 2 bases at V and 5 bases at J, leaving 7 bases unmatched. The germline V gene encodes CDR1 SGDLS and CDR2 YYNGEE. The CDR3 DNA reads TGTGCCAGCAGCGTTGGTAGGGGGCTGAACGAGCAGTACTTC. As protein: CASSVGRGLNEQYF.

This clonotype was seen ten or more times. The CDR3 sequence is CASSAKSETEAFF. The CDR3 region has the DNA TGTGCCAGCAGCGCAAAATCTGAAACGGAAGCTTTCTTT. This rearrangement joins TRBV9 to TRBJ1-1; D remains ambiguous. The germline gives CDR1 SGDLS, CDR2 YYNGEE. Trimming took off 3 bases at V and 8 bases at J, with 14 bases between the two ends. The CDR3 sequence is 13 residues long.

Details on this clonotype: Compared with germline, one end of the junction differs, possibly owing to a read error. The chain has TRBV9 and TRBJ1-5; D ambiguous. This CDR3 is built from 14 residues. Germline-derived CDR1 and CDR2 are SGDLS and YYNGEE. The CDR3: CVSSEGQFHQPQHF. The DNA of the CDR3 is TGTGTCAGCAGTGAGGGCCAGTTTCATCAGCCCCAGCATTTT.

This clonotype was seen at least ten times. This chain links TRBV7-9 with TRBJ2-2; 9 positions agree with TRBD2. Looked up from germline, CDR1 is SEHNR and CDR2 is FQNEAQ (reference sequence). V trimming: 6 bases; J trimming: 8 bases; junction bases outside the gene matches: 4. The CDR3 length is 13 residues. This chain's CDR3 is CASRPLAGGELFF. The CDR3 region has the DNA TGTGCCAGCAGACCTCTAGCGGGAGGGGAGCTGTTTTTT. Looking up the rest from reference TRBV7-9 and TRBJ2-2 gives the full variable domain: DTGVSQNPRHKITKRGQNVTFRCDPISEHNRLYWYRQTLGQGPEFLTYFQNEAQLEKSRLLSDRFSAERPKGSFSTLEIQRTEQGDSAMYLCASRPLAGGELFFGEGSRLTVL.

The sample holds a few counts of this clonotype. V is TRBV19 and J is TRBJ1-1; D gene unclear. CDR1 LNHDA and CDR2 SQIVND come from the germline V gene (reference sequence). The V and J ends lost 7 bases and 6 bases respectively, with 18 bases between them. CDR3 size: 14 residues. CDR3 sequence reads: CASTLSPFAAEAFF. The CDR3 DNA reads as TGTGCCAGTACCCTCTCCCCATTCGCCGCTGAAGCTTTCTTT.